This TCR beta chain appears in the sequencing data of a study of lymphopenia after photon versus proton radiotherapy. General observations from the study: Post-nadir TCR diversity decline inversely tracked overall survival among those who died. Only patients who died were analyzed for survival; proton advantage is unproven. After the lymphocyte nadir, photon-treated repertoires showed oligoclonal expansion, especially of CD8+ Temra cells. Under photons, naive T cells and diversity fell while effector/memory populations rose.

Comments on this clone: Its target is not known.

Germline V gene lookup returns CDR1 SGDLS and CDR2 YYNGEE. Trimming shortened V by 0 bases and J by 8 bases, and 2 bases separated the two germline ends. The CDR3 consists of 11 residues. Generated by immunoSEQ multiplex PCR, the TCRdb table keeps only in-frame clones and is missing some. The sample includes about 70,000 clones, under 95% seen only once; the top ten take about 2%. Sequences were derived from peripheral blood, sampled from a patient treated with photon-based radiotherapy. The clonotype originates from a woman aged 40-49 years with cholangiocarcinoma. The chain joins TRBV9 to TRBJ2-2; D remains unclear. The CDR3 region has the DNA TGTGCCAGCAGCGTAGGGGGGGAGCTGTTTTTT. Translated, it gives CASSVGGELFF.